What follows are 3 T cell receptor beta chains derived from one specimen sequenced in a study of T cell responses to AZD1222 COVID-19 vaccine (dated by TCRdb to about 2021). The time point label, as the study defines it: about 28 days (+/-7) after the second vaccine dose. The treatment or condition label, as the study defines it: meningococcal conjugate vaccine given as trial control. The protocol used for the library was the immunoSEQ multiplex PCR assay. TCRdb re-hosts the immuneACCESS table, in-frame sequences only. Its copies lack some clones; in the studies checked, an unresolved V gene accounts for under half of them, and the cause for the rest is not known. The sample records more than 95,000 clones, roughly 86% of which are singletons. The ten biggest clones cover 2.5% to 3.5% of the sample. Sample: peripheral blood, taken 28 days after the second dose of the MenACWY control vaccine. These receptors were obtained from an adult who received the MenACWY meningococcal vaccine as a control.

V is TRBV4-3 and J is TRBJ2-5; the match to TRBD2 covers 8 bases. Germline values: CDR1 LGHNA, CDR2 YSLEER. The CDR3 consists of 16 residues. V was pared by 3 bases and J by 5 bases, with 11 bases of the junction left unmatched. The CDR3 DNA is TGCGCCAGCAGCCATACAGCGGGGGCTTTAGGGGAGACCCAGTACTTC. Protein product: CASSHTAGALGETQYF.

The rearrangement links TRBV4-3 to TRBJ1-2; D remains unclear. V lost 0 bases and J 3 bases, leaving 14 bases between the germline ends. Germline V gene data show CDR1 as LGHNA and CDR2 as YSLEER. This CDR3 is built from 16 residues. As DNA, the CDR3 is TGCGCCAGCAGCCAAGATCGGGCAGTATCATACTATGGCTACACCTTC. Translation gives CASSQDRAVSYYGYTF.

This sequence joins TRBV19 and TRBJ1-1, with TRBD1 matching over 7 bases. The CDR3 runs to 16 residues. Germline V gene sequence: CDR1 LNHDA, CDR2 SQIVND (reference sequence). V dropped 3 bases and J dropped 4; count of bases not matched to a gene: 11. The CDR3 nucleotides are TGTGCCAGTAGTATCGGGGGTACAGGGGCCGCCACTGAAGCTTTCTTT. Translation: CASSIGGTGAATEAFF.